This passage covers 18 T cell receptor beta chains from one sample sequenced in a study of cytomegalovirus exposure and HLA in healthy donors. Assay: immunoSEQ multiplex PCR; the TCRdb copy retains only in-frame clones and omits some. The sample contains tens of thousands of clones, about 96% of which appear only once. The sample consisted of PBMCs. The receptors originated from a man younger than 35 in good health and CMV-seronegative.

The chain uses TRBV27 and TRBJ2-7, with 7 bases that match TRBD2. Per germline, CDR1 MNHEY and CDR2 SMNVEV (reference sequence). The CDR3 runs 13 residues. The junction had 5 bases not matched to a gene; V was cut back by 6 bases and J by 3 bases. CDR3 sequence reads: CASSLRTSYEQYF. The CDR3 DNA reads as TGTGCCAGCAGCCTTCGGACTAGCTACGAGCAGTACTTC.

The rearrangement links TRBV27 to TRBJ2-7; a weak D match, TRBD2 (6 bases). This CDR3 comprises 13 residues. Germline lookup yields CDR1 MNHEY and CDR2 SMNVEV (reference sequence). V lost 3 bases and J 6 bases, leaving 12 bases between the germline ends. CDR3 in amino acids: CASSLSLTSEQYF. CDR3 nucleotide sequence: TGTGCCAGCAGTTTGAGTTTGACTAGCGAGCAGTACTTC.

The CDR3 sequence is CASSEGRTGVAFF. As DNA, the CDR3 is TGTGCCAGCAGTGAAGGCCGGACAGGGGTGGCTTTCTTT. The chain recombines TRBV6-1 with TRBJ1-1; 9 bases align to TRBD1. The CDR3 totals 13 residues. The germline gives CDR1 MNHNS, CDR2 SASEGT. Losses at the gene ends were 1 base for V and 11 bases for J; bases not matched to a gene: 5.

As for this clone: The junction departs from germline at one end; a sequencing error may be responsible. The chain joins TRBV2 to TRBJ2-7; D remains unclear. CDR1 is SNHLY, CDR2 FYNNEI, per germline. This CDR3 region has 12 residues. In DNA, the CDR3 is TGTGCCAGCGAATTTTCCACCTATGAGCAGTACTTC. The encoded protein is CASEFSTYEQYF.

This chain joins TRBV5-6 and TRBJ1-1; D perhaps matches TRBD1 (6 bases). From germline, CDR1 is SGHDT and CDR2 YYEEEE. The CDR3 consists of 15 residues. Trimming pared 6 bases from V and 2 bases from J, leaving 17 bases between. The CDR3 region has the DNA TGTGCCAGCATCAACCCAGGACAGCCAAACACTGAAGCTTTCTTT. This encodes CASINPGQPNTEAFF.

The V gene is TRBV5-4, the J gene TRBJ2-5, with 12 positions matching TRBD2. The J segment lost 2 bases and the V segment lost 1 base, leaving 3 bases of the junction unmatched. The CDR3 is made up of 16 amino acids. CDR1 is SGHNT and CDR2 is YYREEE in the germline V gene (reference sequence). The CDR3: CASSLNGLAGQETQYF. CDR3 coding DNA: TGTGCCAGCAGCTTGAACGGACTAGCGGGACAAGAGACCCAGTACTTC.

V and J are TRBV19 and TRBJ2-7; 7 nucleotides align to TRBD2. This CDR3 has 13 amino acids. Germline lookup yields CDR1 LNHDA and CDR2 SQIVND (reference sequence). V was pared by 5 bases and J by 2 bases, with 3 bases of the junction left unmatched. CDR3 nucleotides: TGTGCCAGTAGTGCGGGAGTGCCCTACGAGCAGTACTTC. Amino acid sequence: CASSAGVPYEQYF.

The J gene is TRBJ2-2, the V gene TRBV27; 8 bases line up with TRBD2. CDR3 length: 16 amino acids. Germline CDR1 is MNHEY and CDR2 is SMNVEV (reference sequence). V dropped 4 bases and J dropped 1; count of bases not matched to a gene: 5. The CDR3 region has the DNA TGTGCCAGCAGTTATCGTAGCGGGATGAACACCGGGGAGCTGTTTTTT. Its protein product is CASSYRSGMNTGELFF.

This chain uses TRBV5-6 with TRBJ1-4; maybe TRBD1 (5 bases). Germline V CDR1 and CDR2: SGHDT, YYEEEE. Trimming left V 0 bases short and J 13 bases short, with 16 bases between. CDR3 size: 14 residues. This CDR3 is CASSLALSQGTLFF. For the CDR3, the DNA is TGTGCCAGCAGCTTGGCCCTTAGCCAGGGAACACTGTTTTTT.

The CDR3 region has the DNA TGTGCCAGCACCATGACACCCACCGGGGAGCTGTTTTTT. This codes for CASTMTPTGELFF. The gene calls are TRBV6-5 and TRBJ2-2; D is uncertain. CDR3 length: 13 residues. Trimming left V 7 bases short and J 4 bases short, with 10 bases between. Germline CDR1 and CDR2: MNHEY and SVGAGI.

In DNA, the CDR3 is TGTGCCAGCAGCGTAGCGACAGGGTCTAATGAAAAACTGTTTTTT. This codes for CASSVATGSNEKLFF. V and J are TRBV9 and TRBJ1-4, with 7 bases identical to TRBD1. The CDR3 runs to 15 residues. Germline CDR1 is SGDLS and CDR2 is YYNGEE. The J segment lost 3 bases and the V segment lost 0 bases, leaving 2 bases of the junction unmatched.

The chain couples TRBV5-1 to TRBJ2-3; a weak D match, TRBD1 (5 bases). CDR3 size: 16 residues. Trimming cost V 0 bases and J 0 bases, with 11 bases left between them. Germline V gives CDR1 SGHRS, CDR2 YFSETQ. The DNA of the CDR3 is TGCGCCAGCAGCTTGGGTGGGGCCCCTAGCACAGATACGCAGTATTTT. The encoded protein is CASSLGGAPSTDTQYF.

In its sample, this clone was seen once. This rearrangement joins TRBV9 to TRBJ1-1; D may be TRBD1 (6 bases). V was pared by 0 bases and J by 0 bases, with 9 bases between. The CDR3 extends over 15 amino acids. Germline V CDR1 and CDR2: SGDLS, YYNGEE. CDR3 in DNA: TGTGCCAGCAGCGTAGGTCAGGGGATGAACACTGAAGCTTTCTTT. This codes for CASSVGQGMNTEAFF.

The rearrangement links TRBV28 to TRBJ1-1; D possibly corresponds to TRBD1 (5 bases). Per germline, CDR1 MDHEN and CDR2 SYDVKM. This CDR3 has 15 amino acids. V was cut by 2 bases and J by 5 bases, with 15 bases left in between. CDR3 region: CASSLPAGGRTEAFF. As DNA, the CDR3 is TGTGCCAGCAGTTTACCCGCCGGGGGAAGGACTGAAGCTTTCTTT. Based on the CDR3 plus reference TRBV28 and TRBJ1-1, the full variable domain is DVKVTQSSRYLVKRTGEKVFLECVQDMDHENMFWYRQDPGLGLRLIYFSYDVKMKEKGDIPEGYSVSREKKERFSLILESASTNQTSMYLCASSLPAGGRTEAFFGQGTRLTVV.

The CDR3 bases are TGTGCCAGCAGTGACCACACCTACGAGCAGTACTTC. Translated: CASSDHTYEQYF. The chain is built from TRBV2 and TRBJ2-7, with D unresolved. From germline, CDR1 is SNHLY and CDR2 FYNNEI. With 3 bases removed from V and 2 bases from J, the gap between germline ends came to 5 bases. CDR3 size: 12 residues.

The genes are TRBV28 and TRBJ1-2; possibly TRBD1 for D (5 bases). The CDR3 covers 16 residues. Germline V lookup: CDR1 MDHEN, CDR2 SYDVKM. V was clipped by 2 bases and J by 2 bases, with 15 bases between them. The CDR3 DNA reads TGTGCCAGCAGTTTAATGGACGGCACAGGAAACTATGGCTACACCTTC. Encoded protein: CASSLMDGTGNYGYTF.

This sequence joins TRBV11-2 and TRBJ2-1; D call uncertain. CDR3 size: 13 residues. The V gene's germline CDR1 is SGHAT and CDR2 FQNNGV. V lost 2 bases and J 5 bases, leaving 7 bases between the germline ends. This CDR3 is CASSLLADNEQFF. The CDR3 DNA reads TGTGCCAGCAGCTTATTGGCGGACAATGAGCAGTTCTTC.

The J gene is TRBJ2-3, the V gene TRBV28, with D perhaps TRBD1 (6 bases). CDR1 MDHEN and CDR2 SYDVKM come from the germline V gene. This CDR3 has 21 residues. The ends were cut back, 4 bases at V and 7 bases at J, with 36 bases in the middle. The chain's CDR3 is CASSSSPALGDTGTPRHTQYF. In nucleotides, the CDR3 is TGTGCCAGCAGTTCCTCTCCGGCTCTAGGGGACACAGGGACCCCGAGGCATACGCAGTATTTT.